Listed here are 21 T cell receptor beta chains from one sample, sequenced in a study of blood T cell repertoires in COVID-19. TCRdb's table, derived via immunoSEQ multiplex PCR, lists solely in-frame clones and lacks some. The table has 250,000 or so clones, approximately 84% seen once; the top ten hold roughly 3.2%. The sequencing input was PBMCs or T cells enriched from blood (not recorded which). The receptors stem from a man between 45 and 60 years old who had recovered from COVID-19.

The chain recombines TRBV5-1 with TRBJ1-3; unclear D gene. The germline gives CDR1 SGHRS, CDR2 YFSETQ. CDR3 length: 12 amino acids. V gave up 7 bases and J gave up 4 bases, with 9 bases separating them. The CDR3 protein is CASALEGNTIYF. The CDR3 region has the DNA TGCGCCAGCGCCCTGGAGGGAAACACCATATATTTT.

The V and J genes are TRBV7-8 and TRBJ1-3; a weak D match, TRBD1 (6 bases). The CDR3 is 15 residues long. V dropped 2 bases and J dropped 1 base, with 9 bases sitting between them. Germline V gives CDR1 SGHVS, CDR2 FQNEAQ. The CDR3 protein is CASSLTTGSGNTIYF. CDR3 bases: TGTGCCAGCAGCTTAACCACAGGGTCTGGAAACACCATATATTTT.

This sequence joins TRBV5-8 and TRBJ1-4, with TRBD1 matching 7 bases. The CDR3 runs to 14 residues. The V gene's germline CDR1 is SGHTS and CDR2 YDEGEE. With V trimmed by 5 bases and J by 4 bases, 5 bases remained unmatched. In DNA, the CDR3 is TGTGCCAGCAGAAAGGGACAGCTTAATGAAAAACTGTTTTTT. Protein: CASRKGQLNEKLFF. The full variable domain, with the rest looked up from reference TRBV5-8 and TRBJ1-4, is EAGVTQSPTHLIKTRGQQATLRCSPISGHTSVYWYQQALGLGLQFLLWYDEGEERNRGNFPPRFSGRQFPNYSSELNVNALELEDSALYLCASRKGQLNEKLFFGSGTQLSVL.

This rearrangement joins TRBV28 to TRBJ2-2, with 13 bases fitting TRBD2. Germline V gene sequence: CDR1 MDHEN, CDR2 SYDVKM. V shed 6 bases, J shed 4 bases, and the junction held 2 bases outside the gene matches. This CDR3 region has 15 residues. In nucleotides, the CDR3 is TGTGCCAGCAGACGGACTAGCGGGAGCACCGGGGAGCTGTTTTTT. It translates to CASRRTSGSTGELFF.

V is TRBV18 and J is TRBJ1-1, with D tentatively TRBD1 (6 bases). The germline CDR1 and CDR2 sequences are KGHSH and LQKENI. The ends were cut back, 5 bases at V and 5 bases at J, with 9 bases in the middle. This CDR3 contains 12 residues. The CDR3 sequence is CASSARGTEAFF. As DNA, the CDR3 is TGTGCCAGCTCAGCTAGGGGGACTGAAGCTTTCTTT.

The chain couples TRBV5-8 to TRBJ2-7; D possibly corresponds to TRBD1 (6 bases). This CDR3 comprises 13 residues. Germline V CDR1 and CDR2: SGHTS, YDEGEE. The V gene lost 9 bases and the J gene lost 1 base, with 14 bases spanning the gap. The CDR3 protein is CATQSGASYEQYF. The CDR3 DNA reads as TGTGCCACCCAATCAGGGGCATCCTACGAGCAGTACTTC.

V and J are TRBV9 and TRBJ2-3; the D is unclear. The germline V gene encodes CDR1 SGDLS and CDR2 YYNGEE. The CDR3 consists of 12 residues. V was clipped by 3 bases and J by 2 bases, with 4 bases between them. The CDR3: CASSATTDTQYF. The CDR3 nucleotides read TGTGCCAGCAGCGCTACCACAGATACGCAGTATTTT.

The chain links TRBV9 to TRBJ2-2; the match to TRBD2 covers 8 bases. Looked up from germline, CDR1 is SGDLS and CDR2 is YYNGEE. Losses at the gene ends were 2 bases for V and 4 bases for J; bases not matched to a gene: 4. The CDR3 spans 15 residues. This chain's CDR3 is CASSVGLVTTGELFF. DNA for the CDR3: TGTGCCAGCAGCGTGGGACTAGTTACCACCGGGGAGCTGTTTTTT.

This chain links TRBV10-2 with TRBJ2-7; 8 positions agree with TRBD1. The germline CDR1 and CDR2 sequences are WSHSY and SAAADI. The ends lost 5 bases at V and 6 bases at J; junction bases unmatched: 6. This CDR3 contains 13 residues. The CDR3 sequence is CASSPRGHIEQYF. The CDR3, as DNA: TGCGCCAGCAGTCCCAGGGGGCATATCGAGCAGTACTTC.

The chain couples TRBV25-1 to TRBJ1-2; D not certain. Germline V gives CDR1 MGHDK, CDR2 SYGVNS. The V end lost 8 bases, the J end lost 4 bases, and 8 bases lay between the germline ends. The CDR3 length is 11 residues. For the CDR3, the DNA is TGTGCCAGCTCCTGGGCCTATGGCTACACCTTC. Protein: CASSWAYGYTF.

This rearrangement joins TRBV23-1 to TRBJ1-1; TRBD1 is a possible D gene (6 bases). TRBV23-1 is identified as an open reading frame with a role that is uncertain. The V gene lost 5 bases and the J gene lost 5 bases, with 18 bases spanning the gap. The CDR3 loop spans 15 amino acids. The DNA of the CDR3 is TGCGCCAGCAGTACCTTTCCGGGACAACGAACTGAAGCTTTCTTT. Its protein product is CASSTFPGQRTEAFF.

The gene calls are TRBV2 and TRBJ1-2; 9 bases are a match to TRBD1. The V gene end was trimmed by 2 bases and the J gene end by 3 bases; junction bases not matched to a gene: 10. The CDR3 runs to 17 residues. Per germline, CDR1 SNHLY and CDR2 FYNNEI. CDR3 bases: TGTGCCAGCAGTGAACGGGGAGCGGGACAGGGCGACTATGGCTACACCTTC. Translating it yields CASSERGAGQGDYGYTF. Looking up the rest from reference TRBV2 and TRBJ1-2 gives the full variable domain: EPEVTQTPSHQVTQMGQEVILRCVPISNHLYFYWYRQILGQKVEFLVSFYNNEISEKSEIFDDQFSVERPDGSNFTLKIRSTKLEDSAMYFCASSERGAGQGDYGYTFGSGTRLTVV.

The chain recombines TRBV9 with TRBJ1-6, with 8 bases that match TRBD1. CDR1 and CDR2 from the germline V gene are SGDLS and YYNGEE. The CDR3 is 16 residues long. V lost 0 bases to trimming and J lost 8 bases; unmatched junction nucleotides: 7. The CDR3 DNA follows: TGTGCCAGCAGCGTAGATCCAGGGGGCATGGATTCACCCCTCCACTTT. Protein product: CASSVDPGGMDSPLHF.

The CDR3 here is CATSDSRLGGTDTQYF. The DNA of the CDR3 is TGTGCCACCAGTGATTCCAGGCTGGGTGGCACAGATACGCAGTATTTT. The rearrangement uses TRBV24-1 and TRBJ2-3, with unresolved D. Per the germline V gene, CDR1 is KGHDR and CDR2 is SFDVKD. The CDR3 length is 16 residues. Trimming stripped 2 bases from V and 1 base from J, with 12 bases between.

The chain recombines TRBV5-6 with TRBJ2-1; perhaps TRBD1 as D (6 bases). Trimming shortened V by 4 bases and J by 10 bases, and 12 bases separated the two germline ends. This CDR3 contains 12 residues. CDR1 is SGHDT, CDR2 YYEEEE, per germline. CDR3 in amino acids: CASSLTGREQFF. CDR3 nucleotides: TGTGCCAGCAGCCTGACAGGTAGAGAGCAGTTCTTC.

The chain carries TRBV6-1 and TRBJ2-7; 9 bases agree with TRBD2. Unmatched junction bases numbered 10, after V lost 3 bases and J lost 1 base. Germline V CDR1 and CDR2: MNHNS, SASEGT. The CDR3 spans 17 residues. Here the CDR3 reads CASSEVSSGTLSYEQYF. Written as DNA, the CDR3 is TGTGCCAGCAGTGAGGTGTCTAGCGGGACCCTATCCTACGAGCAGTACTTC.

J is TRBJ2-3 and V is TRBV29-1, with 7 bases lining up with TRBD1. The junction had 9 bases not matched to a gene; V was cut back by 4 bases and J by 8 bases. Germline V gene data show CDR1 as SQVTM and CDR2 as ANQGSEA. The CDR3 runs to 13 residues. DNA of the CDR3: TGCAGCGTTGGGCTGAGGGGGCCCGGTACGCAGTATTTT. Its translation: CSVGLRGPGTQYF.

A remark on this clone: Other DNA sequences from this sample encode an identical CDR3 as well. This rearrangement joins TRBV12-5 to TRBJ2-5; D uncertain. This CDR3 has 13 amino acids. Trimming removed 1 base from V and 5 bases from J, with 8 bases in between. Looked up from germline, CDR1 is LGHNT and CDR2 is FRNRAP. The CDR3 spells CASGLDSSETQYF. DNA for the CDR3: TGTGCTAGTGGTTTGGACAGTTCTGAGACCCAGTACTTC.

J is TRBJ1-5 and V is TRBV24-1; 7 positions match TRBD1. CDR1 is KGHDR, CDR2 SFDVKD, per germline. This CDR3 comprises 16 residues. V trimming: 3 bases; J trimming: 4 bases; junction bases outside the gene matches: 8. CDR3 nucleotides: TGTGCCACCAGTGATCCGCGGACAGGTCTAAATCAGCCCCAGCATTTT. Protein sequence: CATSDPRTGLNQPQHF.

The chain uses TRBV15 and TRBJ1-5, with TRBD1 as a possible D gene (5 bases). Germline V CDR1 and CDR2: LNHNV, YYDKDF (reference sequence). V was clipped by 6 bases and J by 3 bases, with 15 bases between them. The CDR3 loop spans 15 amino acids. The CDR3 sequence is CATREAGRTNQPQHF. The CDR3 coding sequence is TGTGCCACCAGGGAGGCGGGGCGGACCAATCAGCCCCAGCATTTT.

The rearrangement joins TRBV13 to TRBJ2-3; 8 nucleotides agree with TRBD2. V gave up 0 bases and J gave up 0 bases; unmatched junction bases: 2. The CDR3 totals 16 residues. CDR1 and CDR2 (germline): PRHDT, FYEKMQ (reference sequence). The CDR3, as DNA: TGTGCCAGCAGCTTAGGCGGGGGGGCTAGCACAGATACGCAGTATTTT. Encoded protein: CASSLGGGASTDTQYF.